Each of the 7 T cell receptor beta chains below was sequenced from the same sample in a study of a mutant IDH1 vaccine in newly diagnosed glioma. TCRdb's copy holds only in-frame clones and misses some; the assay was immunoSEQ multiplex PCR. This table has about 130,000 clones, around 80% appearing once. Antigens for these TCRs are unknown. Described time point: week 11, during vaccination. Mutant IDH1 20-mer peptide, at 300 ug, made up each vaccine dose, with topical imiquimod. Sequencing used PBMCs, obtained from a glioma patient whose treatment included an IDH1 peptide vaccine. These receptors were collected from a man aged 40-49 years with glioma.

V usage is TRBV28 and J usage is TRBJ2-1; D assignment may be TRBD1 or TRBD2 (5 bases each). Germline assignment: CDR1 MDHEN and CDR2 SYDVKM. This CDR3 comprises 15 residues. The germline V and J ends were trimmed by 8 bases and 2 bases, with 16 bases remaining between them. CDR3 DNA sequence: TGTGCCAGCGCCCTCGGTGAGGGGCCCTACAATGAGCAGTTCTTC. Its translation is CASALGEGPYNEQFF.

The V and J genes are TRBV10-3 and TRBJ1-1; tentative D call: TRBD1 (6 bases). V lost 11 bases and J lost 4, with 17 bases in between. The CDR3 has 13 residues. Per the germline V gene, CDR1 is ENHRY and CDR2 is SYGVKD. CDR3 DNA: TGTGCCCTAAGCAGGGGAGGGAGCACTGAAGCTTTCTTT. It encodes CALSRGGSTEAFF.

V gene TRBV6-6 combines with J gene TRBJ2-7; a possible D gene is TRBD1 (5 bases). CDR3 length equals 12 residues. V was shortened by 4 bases and J by 4 bases, with 8 bases between the two germline ends. The germline gives CDR1 MNHNY, CDR2 SVGAGI (reference sequence). CDR3 nucleotide sequence: TGTGCCAGCAGTTCTACAGGTTACGAGCAGTACTTC. Translated: CASSSTGYEQYF.

The chain uses TRBV6-6 and TRBJ1-5; D not resolved. The CDR3 contains 11 residues. Germline V gene sequence: CDR1 MNHNY, CDR2 SVGAGI (reference sequence). Trimming left V 6 bases short and J 4 bases short, with 4 bases between. The CDR3 region has the DNA TGTGCCAGCAGCCAAAATCAGCCCCAGCATTTT. The encoded protein is CASSQNQPQHF.

The gene calls are TRBV4-3 and TRBJ1-1, with D possibly being TRBD1 (6 bases). V was pared by 3 bases and J by 5 bases, with 16 bases between. The CDR3 is 15 amino acids. Germline CDR1 is LGHNA and CDR2 is YSLEER. The CDR3 region has the DNA TGCGCCAGCAGCCATACAACAGGGATAGGGACTGAAGCTTTCTTT. Amino acids: CASSHTTGIGTEAFF.

The CDR3 region is CASSYPGQASYEQYF. The CDR3, as DNA: TGTGCCAGCAGTTATCCGGGACAGGCCTCCTACGAGCAGTACTTC. The J gene is TRBJ2-7, the V gene TRBV11-2; 8 positions agree with TRBD1. The J segment lost 0 bases and the V segment lost 6 bases, leaving 7 bases of the junction unmatched. The length of the CDR3 is 15 residues. Germline CDR1 is SGHAT and CDR2 is FQNNGV.

CDR3 nucleotides: TGTGCCAGCAGCCAAGGGGTCGCCAACTATGGCTACACCTTC. Its translation is CASSQGVANYGYTF. The chain employs TRBV6-6 and TRBJ1-2, with a weak D call TRBD1 (5 bases). The V and J ends lost 6 bases and 2 bases respectively, with 13 bases between them. CDR1 and CDR2 from the germline V gene are MNHNY and SVGAGI (reference sequence). The CDR3 runs 14 residues.